This T cell receptor beta chain is from a study of CD8 T cells in ankylosing spondylitis (TCRdb year 2017). Broadly, across the study: T cell receptor beta repertoires were profiled in healthy donors and ankylosing spondylitis patients so that disease-linked TCR variants could be found. Peripheral blood was sampled, and synovial fluid was also collected from ankylosing spondylitis patients. The whole study cohort included some 100 healthy donors and around 25 ankylosing spondylitis patients. General findings and caveats noted by the study authors: Some motif variants had previously been reported in the synovial fluid and blood of reactive arthritis patients, which suggests shared mechanisms of disease initiation. Blood from ankylosing spondylitis patients appeared to be characterized by a TCR beta motif composed of about eight highly homologous amino acid variants. In peripheral blood, the disease-linked clones were found at relatively low frequencies and had a CD8+ phenotype. The disease-linked clones were reported to be significantly enriched in matched synovial fluid samples from ankylosing spondylitis patients.

Sequencing relied on an Illumina HiSeq 2500. Quantitative 5'-RACE with molecular barcodes was the method used to prepare the TCR beta libraries. Per the original workflow: Disease-linked TCR variants were identified with a new computational method built on a probabilistic model of VDJ rearrangement. TCRdb passed the public sequencing reads through fastp at Q25 and MiXCR, retaining productive beta sequences. Each entry merges the rows of one CDR3 protein and shows their most common DNA and genes. TCRdb's processing, not the authors', yielded these V and J calls. The sample contains about 160,000 distinct CDR3 sequences, 9.8% of them found a single time. The leading ten clones occupy about 15% of the sample. CDR1 is given as SEHNR and CDR2 as FQNEAQ, both from the germline V gene (reference sequence). The CDR3 runs 13 amino acids, cysteine and phenylalanine included. Solely the CDR3 DNA is kept, with 39 bases framed from the first base. V is reduced by 4 bases and J by 3 bases, leaving a spacing of 10 bases between them.

Remarks on this clonotype: No antigen is known for it. No base qualities exist here, and no much larger clone lies one base off it.

The origin of this receptor is a female donor with ankylosing spondylitis or in good health (not recorded which). The chain uses TRBV7-9 and TRBJ2-7; there is no confident call for the D gene. The source material was blood, either unsorted or a sorted T cell fraction (not recorded which). The sequenced DNA: TGTGCCAGCAGCTCGCTAGACAACTACGAGCAGTACTTC. The resulting protein is CASSSLDNYEQYF.